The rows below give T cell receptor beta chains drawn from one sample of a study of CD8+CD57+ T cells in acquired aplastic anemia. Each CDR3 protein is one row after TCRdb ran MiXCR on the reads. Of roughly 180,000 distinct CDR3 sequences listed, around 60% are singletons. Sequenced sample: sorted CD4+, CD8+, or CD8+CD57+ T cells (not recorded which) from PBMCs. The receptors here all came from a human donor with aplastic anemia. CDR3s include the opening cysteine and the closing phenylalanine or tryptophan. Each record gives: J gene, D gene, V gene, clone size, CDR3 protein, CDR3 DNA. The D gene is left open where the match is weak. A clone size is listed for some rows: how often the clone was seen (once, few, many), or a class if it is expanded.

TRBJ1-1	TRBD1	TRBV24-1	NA	CATRETGVTEAFF	TGTGCCACCAGAGAGACAGGGGTGACTGAAGCTTTCTTT
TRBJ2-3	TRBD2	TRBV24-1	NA	CATSDFPTTSAQYF	TGTGCCACCAGTGATTTCCCCACTACTAGCGCGCAGTATTTT
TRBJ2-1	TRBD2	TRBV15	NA	CATITSGNYNEQFF	TGTGCCACCATCACTAGCGGAAACTACAATGAGCAGTTCTTC
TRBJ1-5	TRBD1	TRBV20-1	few	CSASQDRGNQPQHF	TGCAGTGCTAGTCAAGACAGGGGCAATCAGCCCCAGCATTTT
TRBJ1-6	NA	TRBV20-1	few	CSASPQNMDSPLHF	TGCAGTGCTAGCCCGCAGAATATGGATTCACCCCTCCACTTT
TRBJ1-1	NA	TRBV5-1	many	CASSSSWTHEEAFF	TGCGCCAGCAGCTCGTCTTGGACACATGAAGAAGCTTTCTTT
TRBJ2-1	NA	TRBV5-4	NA	CASSLGTAGGEQFF	TGTGCCAGCAGCTTGGGGACAGCCGGTGGTGAGCAGTTCTTC
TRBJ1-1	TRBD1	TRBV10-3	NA	CASRTGQGDAFF	TGTGCCAGTAGAACCGGACAGGGAGATGCTTTCTTT
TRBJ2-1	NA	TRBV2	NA	CASRPLPSNEQFF	TGTGCCAGCAGGCCCCTACCCAGCAATGAGCAGTTCTTC
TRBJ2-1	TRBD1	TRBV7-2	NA	CASSHDRVNEQFF	TGTGCCAGCAGCCATGACAGGGTGAATGAGCAGTTCTTC
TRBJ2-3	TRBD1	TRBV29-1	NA	CSASTGSADTQYF	TGCAGCGCCTCGACAGGGAGCGCAGATACGCAGTATTTT
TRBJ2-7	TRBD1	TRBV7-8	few	CASSLDGTGFYEQYF	TGTGCCAGCAGCTTAGACGGGACAGGGTTTTACGAGCAGTACTTC
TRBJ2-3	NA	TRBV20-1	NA	CSAIGLSTDTQYF	TGCAGTGCGATCGGACTCAGCACAGATACGCAGTATTTT
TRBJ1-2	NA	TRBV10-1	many	CASRKDRCYGYTF	TGCGCCAGCCGAAAAGACAGGTGCTATGGCTACACCTTC
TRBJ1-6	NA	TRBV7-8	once	CASSPRRPGVSPLHF	TGTGCCAGCAGCCCCCGACGACCGGGGGTTTCACCCCTCCACTTT
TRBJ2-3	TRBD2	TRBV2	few	CASSERVAGAKRHAQYF	TGTGCCAGCAGTGAAAGGGTAGCGGGAGCAAAACGGCATGCGCAGTATTTT
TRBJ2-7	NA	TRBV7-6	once	CASTPTKGTYEQYF	TGTGCCAGCACCCCCACGAAGGGGACCTACGAGCAGTACTTC
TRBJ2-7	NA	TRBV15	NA	CATSGDISYPYEQYF	TGTGCCACCAGCGGAGATATCAGTTACCCCTACGAGCAGTACTTC
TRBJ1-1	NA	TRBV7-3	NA	CASSLVTAGVAEAFF	TGTGCCAGCAGCTTAGTTACAGCAGGGGTGGCTGAAGCTTTCTTT
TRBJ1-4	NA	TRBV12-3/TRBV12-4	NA	CASSLVPVEKLFF	TGTGCCAGCAGTTTAGTCCCAGTGGAAAAACTGTTTTTT
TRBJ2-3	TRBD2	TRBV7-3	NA	CASGGDSTDTQYF	TGTGCCAGCGGGGGGGATAGCACAGATACGCAGTATTTT
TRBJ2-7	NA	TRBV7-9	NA	CASSPRQEISYEQYF	TGTGCCAGCAGCCCCAGACAGGAAATCTCCTACGAGCAGTACTTC
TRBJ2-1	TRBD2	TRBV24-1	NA	CATRAGGPYNEQFF	TGTGCCACCAGAGCGGGGGGGCCTTACAATGAGCAGTTCTTC
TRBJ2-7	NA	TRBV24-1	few	CATSVTGRGEQYF	TGTGCCACCAGCGTGACAGGACGGGGCGAGCAGTACTTC
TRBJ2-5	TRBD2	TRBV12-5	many	CASGLAPEASGGRETQYF	TGTGCTAGTGGTTTGGCGCCGGAGGCTAGCGGGGGGAGGGAGACCCAGTACTTC
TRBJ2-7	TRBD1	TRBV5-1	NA	CASSLEQGRGRPEQCF	TGCGCCAGCAGCTTGGAGCAGGGCAGGGGGCGCCCAGAGCAGTGCTTC